This TCR beta chain emerged from a study of cytomegalovirus exposure and HLA in healthy donors. Germline V gene data show CDR1 as WNHNN and CDR2 as SYGVQD (reference sequence). Unmatched junction bases numbered 14, after V lost 7 bases and J lost 0 bases. This CDR3 has 17 amino acids. Only one count was recorded for this clone. The primer mix had 60 Vbeta and 13 Jbeta primers. Profiled with immunoSEQ multiplex PCR; TCRdb holds only in-frame clones, not every one. The profile shows around 160,000 clones, just under 80% of them singletons. The V and J genes are TRBV10-1 and TRBJ1-2, with 7 positions matching TRBD1. The sequenced sample was PBMCs. This receptor was identified in a man between 18 and 35 years old in good health and CMV-seropositive. The DNA of the CDR3 is TGCGCCAGCACCTATAATCGACAGGGTTGCCCTAACTATGGCTACACCTTC. Protein sequence: CASTYNRQGCPNYGYTF.